This TCR beta chain was identified during a study of CD8 T cells in ankylosing spondylitis. General study points: One TCR beta motif, made up of roughly eight highly homologous variants, appeared characteristic of ankylosing spondylitis blood. Existing reports had already noted some motif variants in reactive arthritis synovial fluid and blood. Disease-linked clones bore a CD8+ phenotype, appearing relatively rarely in peripheral blood.

This clonotype was found many times. Its antigen is as yet unknown. For TCR beta, libraries came from quantitative 5'-RACE with molecular barcodes. A single record per CDR3 protein comes from TCRdb applying MiXCR to the 5' RACE reads. The sample yields 180,000 or so distinct CDR3 sequences, around a tenth seen once. The V and J ends lost 4 bases and 7 bases respectively, with 13 bases between them. The CDR3 sequence is 13 residues long. Germline CDR1 and CDR2: MGHRA and YSYEKL. The TCR was taken from a male donor with ankylosing spondylitis or in good health (not recorded which). Sequencing used blood, either unsorted or a sorted T cell fraction (not recorded which). This rearrangement joins TRBV4-1 to TRBJ1-1, with D perhaps matching TRBD1 (5 bases). The CDR3 region is CASSLQSDNEAFF. CDR3 nucleotides: TGCGCCAGCAGCCTTCAATCGGACAATGAAGCTTTCTTT.